This entry lists 14 T cell receptor beta chains sequenced from one sample in a study of CD8 T cells in Susac syndrome (dated by TCRdb to about 2019). The library was obtained by the immunoSEQ multiplex PCR assay. RNA was extracted using the RNeasy kit, and roughly 0.5 to 1 microgram was reverse transcribed with random hexamers. TCRdb redid the processing of the public reads, applying fastp at Q25 and MiXCR, and retained in-frame beta chains. Rows are unified per CDR3 protein, each entry keeping the most common DNA and genes. For this sample the table gives some 200,000 distinct CDR3 sequences, of which 95% were detected only once. The ten largest clonotypes hold 0.085% to 0.095% of the sample. Sequencing input: CD4+ T cells from PBMCs. The receptors come from a human donor with multiple sclerosis.

The rearrangement uses TRBV4-2 and TRBJ2-1, with 11 bases identical to TRBD2. Germline V lookup: CDR1 LGHNA, CDR2 YNFKEQ. The CDR3 totals 16 residues. V was pared by 1 base and J by 5 bases, with 4 bases of the junction left unmatched. The CDR3 DNA reads TGTGCCAGCAGCCAAGTGCTAGCGGGGGGAAACAATGAGCAGTTCTTC. Translated, it gives CASSQVLAGGNNEQFF.

The rearrangement uses TRBV20-1 and TRBJ1-1, with 10 bases that match TRBD1. The CDR3 spans 15 residues. Germline V CDR1 and CDR2: DFQATT, SNEGSKA (reference sequence). Trimming took 0 bases from V and 4 from J; bases not matched to a gene: 5. CDR3 sequence: CSARDYRTGGTEAFF. In DNA form, the CDR3 reads TGCAGTGCTAGAGACTACAGGACAGGGGGCACTGAAGCTTTCTTT.

This rearrangement joins TRBV29-1 to TRBJ1-1; 9 positions agree with TRBD1. CDR1 SQVTM and CDR2 ANQGSEA come from the germline V gene. The CDR3 totals 14 residues. V trimming: 5 bases; J trimming: 4 bases; junction bases outside the gene matches: 8. The CDR3 spells CSVSSGQGTTEAFF. CDR3 nucleotides: TGCAGCGTTTCAAGTGGACAGGGGACCACTGAAGCTTTCTTT.

This chain connects TRBV12-3 or TRBV12-4 to TRBJ2-2; D is possibly TRBD1 or TRBD2 (6 bases each). There are 13 residues in the CDR3. The CDR3 sequence: CGGAASNTGELFF. CDR3 DNA: TGTGGGGGGGCGGCCTCGAACACCGGGGAGCTGTTTTTT.

This chain links TRBV29-1 with TRBJ2-7; 9 bases fit TRBD1. Germline V lookup: CDR1 SQVTM, CDR2 ANQGSEA. J gave up 2 bases and V 5 bases, and 7 bases lay outside the gene matches. The CDR3 consists of 14 residues. DNA for the CDR3: TGCAGCGTTAAAACGGGGACAGGGACCTACGAGCAGTACTTC. Its translation is CSVKTGTGTYEQYF.

The chain recombines TRBV20-1 with TRBJ2-1; D is perhaps TRBD1 or TRBD2 (5 bases each). Germline V CDR1 and CDR2: DFQATT, SNEGSKA (reference sequence). The V end lost 7 bases, the J end lost 0 bases, and 13 bases lay between the germline ends. This CDR3 region has 14 residues. CDR3 amino acids: CSGEGRSSYNEQFF. For the CDR3, the DNA is TGCAGTGGAGAGGGGCGTAGCTCCTACAATGAGCAGTTCTTC.

The chain recombines TRBV5-1 with TRBJ2-2, with 7 bases fitting TRBD1. Germline assignment: CDR1 SGHRS and CDR2 YFSETQ. The CDR3 is made up of 14 amino acids. The junction had 4 bases not matched to a gene; V was cut back by 6 bases and J by 2 bases. The CDR3 bases are TGCGCCAGCACGGGACAGCTTAACACCGGGGAGCTGTTTTTT. As protein: CASTGQLNTGELFF.

The chain has TRBV5-1 and TRBJ2-3; perhaps TRBD2 as D (5 bases). The CDR3 length is 14 residues. Germline loops: CDR1 SGHRS, CDR2 YFSETQ. The V gene lost 6 bases and the J gene lost 1 base, with 12 bases spanning the gap. The CDR3 sequence is CASMVDSGTDTQYF. Here the CDR3 DNA reads TGCGCCAGCATGGTGGATAGCGGCACAGATACGCAGTATTTT.

The chain employs TRBV20-1 and TRBJ2-1; a possible D gene is TRBD2 (6 bases). This CDR3 contains 15 residues. The V end was cut by 6 bases, the J end by 2 bases, with 17 bases between. The germline V gene has CDR1 DFQATT and CDR2 SNEGSKA (reference sequence). In DNA, the CDR3 is TGCAGTGCCATCCCCTTAGCGGCTACCTACAATGAGCAGTTCTTC. Translating it yields CSAIPLAATYNEQFF.

This rearrangement joins TRBV6-2 or TRBV6-3 to TRBJ2-7; the D is unclear. The CDR3 is 14 residues long. The V end lost 0 bases, the J end lost 3 bases, and 9 bases lay between the germline ends. The germline gives CDR1 MNHEY, CDR2 SVGEGT. CDR3 residues: CASSYSTVGYEQYF. CDR3 nucleotides: TGTGCCAGCAGTTACTCGACGGTCGGCTACGAGCAGTACTTC.

The V call is TRBV20-1, the J call TRBJ2-7; no clear D gene. CDR3 length: 13 amino acids. The V and J ends lost 0 bases and 0 bases respectively, with 6 bases between them. CDR1 and CDR2 (germline): DFQATT, SNEGSKA (reference sequence). CDR3 nucleotides: TGCAGTGCTAGAGAACATGTCTCCTACGAGCAGTACTTC. It encodes CSAREHVSYEQYF.

The CDR3, as DNA: TGCAGCGCTCTCCTGGTGGGGGGCACTGAAGCTTTCTTT. Its translation is CSALLVGGTEAFF. The chain is built from TRBV29-1 and TRBJ1-1, with D possibly being TRBD1 (5 bases). There are 13 residues in the CDR3. Germline CDR1 SQVTM, CDR2 ANQGSEA. V lost 7 bases and J 4 bases, leaving 16 bases between the germline ends.

The chain links TRBV7-8 to TRBJ2-3; 7 bases are shared with TRBD2. The length of the CDR3 is 15 residues. Trimming removed 0 bases from V and 3 bases from J; junction bases left unmatched: 3. CDR1 is SGHVS, CDR2 FQNEAQ, per germline. The CDR3 DNA reads as TGTGCCAGCAGCTTAGCGGGTAGCGGGACAGATACGCAGTATTTT. It yields the protein CASSLAGSGTDTQYF.

V is TRBV3-1 and J is TRBJ2-2; TRBD2 matches 8 bases. CDR3 size: 15 residues. V shed 5 bases, J shed 3 bases, and the junction held 5 bases outside the gene matches. Per the germline V gene, CDR1 is LGHDT and CDR2 is YNNKEL (reference sequence). The CDR3 DNA is TGTGCCAGCAGCTCCCTAGCGGGCCACACCGGGGAGCTGTTTTTT. Amino acids: CASSSLAGHTGELFF.